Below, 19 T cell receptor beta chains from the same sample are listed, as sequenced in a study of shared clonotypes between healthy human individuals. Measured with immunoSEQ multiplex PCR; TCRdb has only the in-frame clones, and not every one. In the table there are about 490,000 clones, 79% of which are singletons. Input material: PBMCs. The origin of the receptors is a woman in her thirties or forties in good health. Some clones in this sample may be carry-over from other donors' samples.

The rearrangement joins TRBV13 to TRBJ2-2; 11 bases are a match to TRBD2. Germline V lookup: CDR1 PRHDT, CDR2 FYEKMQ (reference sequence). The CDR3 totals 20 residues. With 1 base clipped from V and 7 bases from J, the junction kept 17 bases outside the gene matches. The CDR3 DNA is TGTGCCAGCAGCTTAGTTAAGGGTCCCGCACTAGCGGGAGAAGTCGGGGAGCTGTTTTTT. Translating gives CASSLVKGPALAGEVGELFF.

In DNA, the CDR3 is TGCGCCAGCAGCCGAAAGGTCCCAACTAGCGCCCACTCCTACGAGCAGTACTTC. It yields the protein CASSRKVPTSAHSYEQYF. The V and J genes are TRBV4-3 and TRBJ2-7, with 7 bases lining up with TRBD2. Germline CDR1 is LGHNA and CDR2 is YSLEER. The CDR3 runs 18 residues. V lost 4 bases and J lost 0; bases outside the gene matches: 15.

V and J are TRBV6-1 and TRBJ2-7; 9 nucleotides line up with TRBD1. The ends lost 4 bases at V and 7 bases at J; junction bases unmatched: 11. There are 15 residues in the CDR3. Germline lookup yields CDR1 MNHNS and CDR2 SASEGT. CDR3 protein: CASSAQWDRVGEQYF. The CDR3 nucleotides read TGTGCCAGCAGTGCTCAATGGGACAGGGTGGGGGAGCAGTACTTC.

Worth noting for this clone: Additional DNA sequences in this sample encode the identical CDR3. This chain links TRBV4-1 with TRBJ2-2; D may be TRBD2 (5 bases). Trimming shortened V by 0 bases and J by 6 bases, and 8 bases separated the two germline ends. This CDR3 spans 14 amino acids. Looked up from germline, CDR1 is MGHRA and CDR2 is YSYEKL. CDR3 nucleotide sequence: TGCGCCAGCAGCCAAGAGAGGGTCCCCGGGGAGCTGTTTTTT. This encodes CASSQERVPGELFF.

The CDR3 sequence is CASSPTTQGSFPSGANVLTF. The CDR3 DNA reads as TGTGCCAGCTCACCGACAACACAGGGCTCTTTTCCCTCTGGGGCCAACGTCCTGACTTTC. The chain links TRBV18 to TRBJ2-6, with D tentatively TRBD1 (6 bases). V lost 3 bases, J lost 0 bases, and 21 bases lay in between. Germline CDR1 reads KGHSH; CDR2 reads LQKENI. This CDR3 has 20 amino acids.

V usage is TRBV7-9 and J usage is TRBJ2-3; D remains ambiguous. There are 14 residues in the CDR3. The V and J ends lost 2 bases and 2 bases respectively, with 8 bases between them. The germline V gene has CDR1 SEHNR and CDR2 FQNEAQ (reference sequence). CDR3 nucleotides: TGTGCCAGCAGCTTACTAGAGTTCACAGATACGCAGTATTTT. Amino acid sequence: CASSLLEFTDTQYF.

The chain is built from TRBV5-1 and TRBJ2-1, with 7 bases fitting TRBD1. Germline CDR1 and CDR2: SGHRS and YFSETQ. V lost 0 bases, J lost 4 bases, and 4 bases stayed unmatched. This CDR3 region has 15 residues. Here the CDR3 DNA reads TGCGCCAGCAGCTTGGGGGGACAGATGTACAATGAGCAGTTCTTC. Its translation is CASSLGGQMYNEQFF.

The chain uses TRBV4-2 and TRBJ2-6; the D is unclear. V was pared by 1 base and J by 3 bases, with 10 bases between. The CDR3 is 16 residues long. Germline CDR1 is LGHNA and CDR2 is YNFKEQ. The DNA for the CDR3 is TGTGCCAGCAGCCAAGGGCCGGGTGGTGGGGCCAACGTCCTGACTTTC. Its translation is CASSQGPGGGANVLTF.

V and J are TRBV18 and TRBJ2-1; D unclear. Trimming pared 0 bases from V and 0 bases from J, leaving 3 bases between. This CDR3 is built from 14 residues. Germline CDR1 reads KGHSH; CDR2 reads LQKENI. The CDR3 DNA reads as TGTGCCAGCTCACCACCCGGCTCCTACAATGAGCAGTTCTTC. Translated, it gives CASSPPGSYNEQFF.

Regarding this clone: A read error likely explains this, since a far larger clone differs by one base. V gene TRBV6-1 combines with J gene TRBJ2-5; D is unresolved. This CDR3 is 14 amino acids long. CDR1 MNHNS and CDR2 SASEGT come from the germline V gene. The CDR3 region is CASSVKEEQEAQYF. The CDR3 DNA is TGTGCCAGCAGTGTAAAAGAAGAACAAGAGGCCCAGTACTTC.

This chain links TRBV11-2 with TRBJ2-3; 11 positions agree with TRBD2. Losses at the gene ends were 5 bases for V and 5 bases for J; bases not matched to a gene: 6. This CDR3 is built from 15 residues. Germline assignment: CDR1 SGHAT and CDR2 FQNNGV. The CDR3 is CASSISGRGKDTQYF. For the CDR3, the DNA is TGTGCCAGCAGCATTAGCGGGAGGGGTAAAGATACGCAGTATTTT.

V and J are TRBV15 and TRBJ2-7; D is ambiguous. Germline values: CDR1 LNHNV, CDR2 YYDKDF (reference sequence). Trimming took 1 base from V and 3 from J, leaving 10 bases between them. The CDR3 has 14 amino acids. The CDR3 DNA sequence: TGTGCCACCAGCAGAGGCAGAGTAGGCTACGAGCAGTACTTC. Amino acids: CATSRGRVGYEQYF.

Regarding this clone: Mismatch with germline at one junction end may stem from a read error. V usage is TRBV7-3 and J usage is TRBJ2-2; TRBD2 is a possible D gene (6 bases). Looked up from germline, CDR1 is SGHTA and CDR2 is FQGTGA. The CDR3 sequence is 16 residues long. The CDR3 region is CASSPFGGTNTGELFF. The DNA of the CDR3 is TGTGCCAGCAGCCCTTTTGGCGGGACGAACACTGGGGAGCTGTTTTTT.

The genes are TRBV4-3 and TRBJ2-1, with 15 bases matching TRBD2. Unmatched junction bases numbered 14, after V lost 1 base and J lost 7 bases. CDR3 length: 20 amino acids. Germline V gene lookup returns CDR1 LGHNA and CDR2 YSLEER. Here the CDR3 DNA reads TGCGCCAGCAGCCAAGCCGGGACTAGCGGGAGGACCCTTGGGAGGAATGAGCAGTTCTTC. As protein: CASSQAGTSGRTLGRNEQFF.

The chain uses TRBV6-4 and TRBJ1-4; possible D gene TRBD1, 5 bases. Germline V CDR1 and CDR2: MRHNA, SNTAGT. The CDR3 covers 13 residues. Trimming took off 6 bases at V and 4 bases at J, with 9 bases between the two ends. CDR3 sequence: CASSRDLNEKLFF. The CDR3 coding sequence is TGTGCCAGCAGCCGGGACCTTAATGAAAAACTGTTTTTT.

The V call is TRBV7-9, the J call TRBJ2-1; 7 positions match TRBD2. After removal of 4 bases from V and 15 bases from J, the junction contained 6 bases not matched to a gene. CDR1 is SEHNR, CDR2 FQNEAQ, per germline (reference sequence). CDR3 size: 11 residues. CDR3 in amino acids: CASSSGLERFF. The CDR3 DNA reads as TGTGCCAGCAGCTCCGGACTAGAACGGTTCTTC.

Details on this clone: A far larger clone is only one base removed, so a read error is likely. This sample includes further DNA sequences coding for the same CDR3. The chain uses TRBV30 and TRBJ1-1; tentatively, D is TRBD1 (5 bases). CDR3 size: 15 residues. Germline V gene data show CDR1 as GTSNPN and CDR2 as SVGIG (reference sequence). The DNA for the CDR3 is TGTGCCTGGAGCTTACCTTTGGGACTTAACACTGAGGCTTTCTTT. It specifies CAWSLPLGLNTEAFF.

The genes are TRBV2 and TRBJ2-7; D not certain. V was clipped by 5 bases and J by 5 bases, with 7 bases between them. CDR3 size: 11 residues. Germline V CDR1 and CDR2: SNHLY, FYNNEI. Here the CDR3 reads CASSQSDEQYF. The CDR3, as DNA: TGTGCCAGCAGTCAGTCGGACGAGCAGTACTTC.

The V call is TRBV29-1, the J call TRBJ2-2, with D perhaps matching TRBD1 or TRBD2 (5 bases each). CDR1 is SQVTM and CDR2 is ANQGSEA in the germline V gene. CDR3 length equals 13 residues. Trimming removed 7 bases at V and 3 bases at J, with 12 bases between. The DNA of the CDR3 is TGCAGCGCACAACAGGACTACACCGGGGAGCTGTTTTTT. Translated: CSAQQDYTGELFF.